This T cell receptor (beta chain) was captured in a study of blood T cell repertoires in COVID-19. Study-wide context: Spain, Italy and the United States supplied samples that represented acute and convalescent COVID-19. From T cells, B-cell-depleted T cells, or PBMCs came the material, which was cDNA or gDNA.

In this sample, this clone turned up a few times. As processed by the authors: Estimation of nucleated cell counts was performed using reference gene primer amplification. TCRdb's table, derived via immunoSEQ multiplex PCR, lists solely in-frame clones and lacks some. V and J calls and clone size are given by that table; D and trimming were obtained from the DNA. This table has approximately 240,000 clones, roughly 80% appearing once. The CDR3 consists of 16 residues. V was cut by 3 bases and J by 1 base, with 13 bases left in between. Germline V gene sequence: CDR1 MDHEN, CDR2 SYDVKM. Material for sequencing was peripheral blood. The rearrangement uses TRBV28 and TRBJ1-5; D is uncertain. This sequence was found in a woman aged 80 or over with active or convalescent COVID-19. CDR3 residues: CASSFLSRQSNQPQHF. DNA of the CDR3: TGTGCCAGCAGTTTTCTTTCTCGACAAAGCAATCAGCCCCAGCATTTT.